The sample holds many counts of the clone carrying this T cell receptor beta chain. The data originate from a study of T cells in Graves' hyperthyroidism and ophthalmopathy. Study-level information: Peripheral blood sampling occurred at initial diagnosis, before any treatment.

It was uncontrolled infection, other autoimmune disease, pregnancy or lactation that excluded patients. Clinical symptoms, serum thyroxine, TRAb, thyroid ultrasound and orbital computed tomography established diagnosis. 9.5 to 10 ml fresh peripheral blood yielded the PBMCs. Template material for amplifying TCR beta CDR3 regions consisted of RNA transcripts. TCR CDR3 regions were first amplified by RT-PCR with HTBI primers. Each CDR3 protein gets one entry after TCRdb re-called the multiplex PCR reads with MiXCR. The repertoire holds about 600,000 distinct CDR3 sequences, approximately 15% seen once, with 6.5% to 9% in the top ten. Germline-derived CDR1 and CDR2 are SGHTA and FQGNSA. The CDR3 has 15 residues. The V and J ends lost 1 base and 0 bases respectively, with 8 bases between them.

This chain connects TRBV7-2 to TRBJ2-3; D ambiguous. This sequence originates from a woman aged 18-30 years with Graves' ophthalmopathy. The material sequenced was blood. CDR3 nucleotides: TGTGCCAGCAGCTTAGGCATCGCTAGCACAGATACGCAGTATTTT. It codes for CASSLGIASTDTQYF.